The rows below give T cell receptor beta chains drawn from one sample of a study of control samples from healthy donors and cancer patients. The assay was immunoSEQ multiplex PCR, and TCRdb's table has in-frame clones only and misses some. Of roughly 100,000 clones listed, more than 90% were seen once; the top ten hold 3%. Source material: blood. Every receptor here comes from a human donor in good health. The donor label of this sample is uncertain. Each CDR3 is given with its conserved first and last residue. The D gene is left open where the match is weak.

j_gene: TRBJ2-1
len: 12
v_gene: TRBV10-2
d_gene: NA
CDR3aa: CASSEGYNEQFF
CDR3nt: TGCGCCAGCAGTGAGGGGTACAATGAGCAGTTCTTC

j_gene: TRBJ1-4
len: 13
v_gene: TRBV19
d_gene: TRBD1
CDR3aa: CASSQGAREKLFF
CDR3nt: TGTGCCAGTAGTCAGGGGGCGCGGGAAAAACTGTTTTTT

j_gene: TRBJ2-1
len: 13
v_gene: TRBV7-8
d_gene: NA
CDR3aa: CASSLGLPREQFF
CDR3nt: TGTGCCAGCAGCTTAGGACTACCCCGGGAGCAGTTCTTC

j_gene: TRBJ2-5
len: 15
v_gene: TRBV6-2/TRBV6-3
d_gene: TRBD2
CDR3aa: CASSKGTSGGETQYF
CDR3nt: TGTGCCAGCAGCAAAGGGACTAGCGGGGGGGAGACCCAGTACTTC

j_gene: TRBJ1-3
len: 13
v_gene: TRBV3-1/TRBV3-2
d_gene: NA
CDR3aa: CASSQGAVDTIYF
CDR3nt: TGTGCCAGCAGCCAAGGTGCAGTGGACACCATATATTTT

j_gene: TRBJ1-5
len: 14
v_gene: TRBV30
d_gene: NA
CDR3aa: CAWSVSQLNQPQHF
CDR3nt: TGTGCCTGGAGTGTTAGCCAGCTCAATCAGCCCCAGCATTTT

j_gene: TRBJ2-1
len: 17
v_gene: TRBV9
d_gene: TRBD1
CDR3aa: CASSPGRRDRVVDEQFF
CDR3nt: TGTGCCAGCAGCCCAGGGCGAAGGGACAGGGTGGTAGATGAGCAGTTCTTC

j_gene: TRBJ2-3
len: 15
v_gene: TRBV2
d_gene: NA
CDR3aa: CASSVNRQSTDTQYF
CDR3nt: TGTGCCAGCAGTGTGAATCGACAGAGCACAGATACGCAGTATTTT

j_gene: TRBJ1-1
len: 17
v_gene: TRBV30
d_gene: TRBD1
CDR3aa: CAWVGLAGQGMGTEAFF
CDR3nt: TGTGCCTGGGTGGGTTTAGCCGGACAGGGCATGGGAACTGAAGCTTTCTTT

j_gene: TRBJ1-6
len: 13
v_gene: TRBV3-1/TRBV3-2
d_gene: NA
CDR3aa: CASGPEGSSPLHF
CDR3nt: TGTGCCAGCGGACCCGAGGGGAGTTCACCCCTCCACTTT

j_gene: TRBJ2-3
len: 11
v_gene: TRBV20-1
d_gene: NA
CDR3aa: CSAAPTDTQYF
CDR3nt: TGCAGTGCTGCCCCCACAGATACGCAGTATTTT

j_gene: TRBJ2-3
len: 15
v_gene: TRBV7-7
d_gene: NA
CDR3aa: CASSPGGSSTDTQYF
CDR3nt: TGTGCCAGCAGCCCGGGGGGCTCTAGCACAGATACGCAGTATTTT

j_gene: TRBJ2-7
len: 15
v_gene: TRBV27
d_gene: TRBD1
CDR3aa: CASSLSGGSSYEQYF
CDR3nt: TGTGCCAGCAGTTTGTCAGGGGGCTCCTCCTACGAGCAGTACTTC

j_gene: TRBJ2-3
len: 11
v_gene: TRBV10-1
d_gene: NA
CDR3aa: CASSAGDTQYF
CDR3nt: TGCGCCAGCAGTGCGGGAGATACGCAGTATTTT

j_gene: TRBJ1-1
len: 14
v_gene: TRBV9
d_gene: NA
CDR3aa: CASSVGSTNTEAFF
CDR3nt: TGTGCCAGCAGCGTAGGCAGTACGAACACTGAAGCTTTCTTT

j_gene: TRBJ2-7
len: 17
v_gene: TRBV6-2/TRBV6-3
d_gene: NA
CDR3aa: CASSYPDSGLRTYEQYF
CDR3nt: TGTGCCAGCAGTTACCCGGACAGCGGCCTTCGTACCTACGAGCAGTACTTC